One sample yielded the 4 T cell receptor beta chains listed below, sequenced in a study of blood T cell repertoires in COVID-19. Sequencing was performed with immunoSEQ multiplex PCR; in TCRdb, only in-frame clones are kept and a portion is missing. The table records approximately 310,000 clones, around 85% of them present only once. The specimen was PBMCs or T cells enriched from blood (not recorded which). All receptors come from a woman in her thirties who had been exposed to COVID-19.

This clone came up a few times. The chain couples TRBV28 to TRBJ2-2, with 10 bases lining up with TRBD2. The V segment lost 11 bases and the J segment 6 bases; nucleotides outside the gene matches: 15. Germline V gene sequence: CDR1 MDHEN, CDR2 SYDVKM. This CDR3 contains 16 residues. CDR3 amino acids: CAGSSSGSGMAGELFF. CDR3 DNA: TGTGCCGGATCCTCTAGCGGGAGTGGTATGGCCGGGGAGCTGTTTTTT.

The rearrangement links TRBV19 to TRBJ1-5; D gene ambiguous. The germline V gene has CDR1 LNHDA and CDR2 SQIVND (reference sequence). The CDR3 covers 14 residues. The V gene lost 7 bases and the J gene lost 5 bases, with 15 bases spanning the gap. CDR3: CASNGRSTDQPQHF. DNA of the CDR3: TGTGCCAGTAACGGAAGGAGTACGGATCAGCCCCAGCATTTT.

This clone was observed a single time. The chain recombines TRBV24-1 with TRBJ2-7, with 8 bases fitting TRBD2. Germline V gene sequence: CDR1 KGHDR, CDR2 SFDVKD. The CDR3 length is 15 residues. J gave up 4 bases and V 6 bases, and 10 bases lay outside the gene matches. CDR3 sequence: CATSHENGGVYEQYF. CDR3 nucleotides: TGTGCCACCAGTCACGAAAACGGGGGGGTTTACGAGCAGTACTTC.

DNA of the CDR3: TGTGCCAGCAGTCCACAGGGGCTCTACACTGAAGCTTTCTTT. Translation gives CASSPQGLYTEAFF. The chain couples TRBV28 to TRBJ1-1, with TRBD1 matching over 7 bases. CDR1 is MDHEN and CDR2 is SYDVKM in the germline V gene. Trimming at V came to 5 bases and at J to 3 bases, leaving 6 bases not matched to a gene. The CDR3 consists of 14 residues.